This passage covers 18 T cell receptor beta chains from one sample sequenced in a study of cytomegalovirus exposure and HLA in healthy donors. The PCR had 60 Vbeta and 13 Jbeta primers. Some clones are missing from TCRdb's copy, which holds only in-frame ones; the method was immunoSEQ multiplex PCR. Of some 91,000 clones detected, approximately 89% appear once; the ten largest clones hold roughly 8.3%. Input material: PBMCs. Receptors were obtained from a man aged 25-45 years in good health and CMV-seropositive.

The rearrangement uses TRBV5-1 and TRBJ2-1; 12 nucleotides align to TRBD2. The CDR3 is 18 residues long. V lost 2 bases, J lost 4 bases, and 10 bases stayed unmatched. Per the germline V gene, CDR1 is SGHRS and CDR2 is YFSETQ. The CDR3 loop reads CASSFRLAGVMPYNEQFF. CDR3 coding DNA: TGCGCCAGCAGCTTCAGACTAGCGGGAGTCATGCCGTACAATGAGCAGTTCTTC.

This chain joins TRBV18 and TRBJ2-7, with a weak D call TRBD1 (6 bases). Trimming removed 5 bases from V and 2 bases from J, with 16 bases in between. The CDR3 covers 15 residues. CDR1 KGHSH and CDR2 LQKENI come from the germline V gene. CDR3 in amino acids: CASSRTGTTAYEQYF. The CDR3 nucleotides are TGTGCCAGCTCAAGAACCGGGACAACGGCCTACGAGCAGTACTTC.

In this sample, this clone turned up a few times. This chain uses TRBV14 with TRBJ2-2, with 7 nucleotides matching TRBD1. V shed 1 base and J 1 base; nucleotides not matched to a gene: 6. Germline V gives CDR1 SGHDN, CDR2 FVKESK. The CDR3 consists of 17 residues. The chain's CDR3 is CASSQGPGQMNTGELFF. The CDR3 coding sequence is TGTGCCAGCAGCCAAGGACCGGGACAGATGAACACCGGGGAGCTGTTTTTT.

The gene calls are TRBV7-9 and TRBJ2-1; 10 positions match TRBD2. The CDR3 totals 16 residues. Germline V gives CDR1 SEHNR, CDR2 FQNEAQ (reference sequence). V gave up 5 bases and J gave up 3 bases; unmatched junction bases: 7. The chain's CDR3 is CASSLLLAGGYNEQFF. The CDR3 bases are TGTGCCAGCAGCCTACTGTTAGCGGGAGGCTACAATGAGCAGTTCTTC.

This clone has just a few counts. The V call is TRBV19, the J call TRBJ2-3, with 9 bases aligning to TRBD2. The CDR3 is 17 residues long. Germline V gene lookup returns CDR1 LNHDA and CDR2 SQIVND (reference sequence). With V trimmed by 5 bases and J by 1 base, 10 bases remained unmatched. The CDR3 sequence is CASSRRGGLVGTDTQYF. The DNA for the CDR3 is TGTGCCAGTAGTCGGCGGGGGGGATTAGTCGGCACAGATACGCAGTATTTT. Complete variable domain (other parts from reference TRBV19 and TRBJ2-3): DGGITQSPKYLFRKEGQNVTLSCEQNLNHDAMYWYRQDPGQGLRLIYYSQIVNDFQKGDIAEGYSVSREKKESFPLTVTSAQKNPTAFYLCASSRRGGLVGTDTQYFGPGTRLTVL.

The table lists this clone with a count of one. The chain carries TRBV30 and TRBJ2-2; 8 nucleotides agree with TRBD1. Germline CDR1 is GTSNPN and CDR2 is SVGIG (reference sequence). V lost 6 bases, J lost 1 base, and 4 bases stayed unmatched. This CDR3 region has 14 residues. CDR3 protein: CACDGTGNTGELFF. CDR3 nucleotide sequence: TGTGCCTGTGATGGGACAGGGAACACCGGGGAGCTGTTTTTT.

This clone appeared a few times. The gene calls are TRBV30 and TRBJ1-6; D gene ambiguous. Germline assignment: CDR1 GTSNPN and CDR2 SVGIG (reference sequence). This CDR3 comprises 12 residues. Deletions cut 2 bases from V and 10 bases from J, with 9 bases between. The CDR3 nucleotides are TGTGCCTGGAGTCGCCTGAGCTCACCCCTCCACTTT. This encodes CAWSRLSSPLHF.

The chain employs TRBV27 and TRBJ2-1, with TRBD1 matching 7 bases. The germline CDR1 and CDR2 sequences are MNHEY and SMNVEV (reference sequence). The length of the CDR3 is 15 residues. The J segment lost 6 bases and the V segment lost 6 bases, leaving 11 bases of the junction unmatched. The DNA for the CDR3 is TGTGCCAGCAGACTAGGGGGCGGAATCCCCAATGAGCAGTTCTTC. Protein product: CASRLGGGIPNEQFF.

The V call is TRBV10-3, the J call TRBJ1-2, with D possibly TRBD1 on 6 matching bases. The CDR3 is 16 residues long. The germline gives CDR1 ENHRY, CDR2 SYGVKD. Between the trimmed V and J ends, which lost 4 bases and 0 bases, there was a span of 15 bases. The CDR3 DNA reads TGTGCCATCAGTGCCCAGACCGGGACATCTAACTATGGCTACACCTTC. Its protein is CAISAQTGTSNYGYTF.

This clone was seen a single time. The rearrangement links TRBV5-1 to TRBJ2-6, with TRBD1 matching 9 bases. V shed 2 bases and J 0 bases; nucleotides not matched to a gene: 9. Germline V gives CDR1 SGHRS, CDR2 YFSETQ. CDR3 length: 19 amino acids. CDR3 in amino acids: CASSFTKGTGPSGANVLTF. DNA of the CDR3: TGCGCCAGCAGCTTTACGAAAGGGACAGGGCCCTCTGGGGCCAACGTCCTGACTTTC.

The chain recombines TRBV4-1 with TRBJ1-2; the match to TRBD1 covers 7 bases. The CDR3 sequence is 15 residues long. Germline V gives CDR1 MGHRA, CDR2 YSYEKL. Trimming at V came to 4 bases and at J to 0 bases, leaving 5 bases not matched to a gene. This CDR3 is CASSPQTGSNYGYTF. The CDR3 nucleotides are TGCGCCAGCAGCCCTCAGACAGGGTCTAACTATGGCTACACCTTC.

V gene TRBV5-1 combines with J gene TRBJ1-2, with 7 bases aligning to TRBD1. Trimming removed 3 bases from V and 4 bases from J; junction bases left unmatched: 3. Looked up from germline, CDR1 is SGHRS and CDR2 is YFSETQ. This CDR3 is 13 amino acids long. CDR3 in DNA: TGCGCCAGCAGCTCCAGGGACAGCTATGGCTACACCTTC. Translating it yields CASSSRDSYGYTF.

A note on this clone: This likely comes from a read error, as the CDR3 has no conserved phenylalanine or tryptophan at its end. V usage is TRBV10-3 and J usage is TRBJ1-2; 8 positions agree with TRBD1. V gave up 11 bases and J gave up 2 bases; unmatched junction bases: 7. This CDR3 is built from 13 residues. CDR1 is ENHRY, CDR2 SYGVKD, per germline. CDR3 region: CAVTGQENYGYTL. In DNA form, the CDR3 reads TGTGCCGTAACGGGACAGGAGAACTATGGCTACACCCTC.

The J gene is TRBJ2-7, the V gene TRBV5-4; 8 bases line up with TRBD2. CDR3 length equals 13 residues. J lost 7 bases, V lost 6 bases, and 9 bases had no gene match. From germline, CDR1 is SGHNT and CDR2 YYREEE (reference sequence). The CDR3 sequence: CASTKWGGGEQYF. CDR3 in DNA: TGTGCCAGCACCAAATGGGGCGGGGGGGAGCAGTACTTC.

The J gene is TRBJ2-7, the V gene TRBV27; TRBD1 matches 11 bases. The CDR3 is made up of 15 amino acids. The germline V gene has CDR1 MNHEY and CDR2 SMNVEV (reference sequence). V shed 6 bases and J 2 bases; nucleotides not matched to a gene: 6. The CDR3 is CASSGPGQGAYEQYF. For the CDR3, the DNA is TGTGCCAGCAGCGGCCCGGGACAGGGGGCCTACGAGCAGTACTTC.

The J gene is TRBJ2-2, the V gene TRBV7-9, with a tentative D call TRBD2 (7 bases). The CDR3 runs 16 residues. The germline gives CDR1 SEHNR, CDR2 FQNEAQ (reference sequence). Trimming took off 3 bases at V and 2 bases at J, with 13 bases between the two ends. The CDR3 is CASSFPRGGNTGELFF. CDR3 DNA sequence: TGTGCCAGCAGCTTCCCTAGGGGGGGCAACACCGGGGAGCTGTTTTTT. The whole variable domain, remainder taken from reference TRBV7-9 and TRBJ2-2, is DTGVSQNPRHKITKRGQNVTFRCDPISEHNRLYWYRQTLGQGPEFLTYFQNEAQLEKSRLLSDRFSAERPKGSFSTLEIQRTEQGDSAMYLCASSFPRGGNTGELFFGEGSRLTVL.

This chain links TRBV10-3 with TRBJ1-1; the D is unclear. V was clipped by 3 bases and J by 3 bases, with 11 bases between them. Germline V gene data show CDR1 as ENHRY and CDR2 as SYGVKD. There are 14 residues in the CDR3. CDR3 sequence reads: CAISDSFADTEAFF. The CDR3 nucleotides read TGTGCCATCAGTGATTCCTTTGCGGACACTGAAGCTTTCTTT.

This chain connects TRBV5-1 to TRBJ1-6; unclear D gene. V lost 3 bases, J lost 6 bases, and 16 bases lay in between. This CDR3 comprises 16 residues. Per germline, CDR1 SGHRS and CDR2 YFSETQ. CDR3 residues: CASSYRDVGLNSPLHF. In DNA, the CDR3 is TGCGCCAGCAGCTACCGGGATGTAGGCCTTAATTCACCCCTCCACTTT.